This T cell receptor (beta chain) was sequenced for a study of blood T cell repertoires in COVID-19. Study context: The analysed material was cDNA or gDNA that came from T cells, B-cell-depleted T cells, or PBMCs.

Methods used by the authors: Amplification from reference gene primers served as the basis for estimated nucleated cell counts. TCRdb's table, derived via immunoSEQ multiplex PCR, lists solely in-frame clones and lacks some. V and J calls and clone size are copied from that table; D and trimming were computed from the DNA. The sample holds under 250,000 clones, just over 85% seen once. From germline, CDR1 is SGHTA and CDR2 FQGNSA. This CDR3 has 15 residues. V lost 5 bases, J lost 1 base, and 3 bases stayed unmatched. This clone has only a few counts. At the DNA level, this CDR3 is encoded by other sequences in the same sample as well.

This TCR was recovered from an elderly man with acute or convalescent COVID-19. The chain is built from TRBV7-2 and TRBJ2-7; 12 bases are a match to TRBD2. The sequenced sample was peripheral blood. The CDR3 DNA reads TGTGCCAGCAGCCTGGGACTAGCGGGTTCCTACGAGCAGTACTTC. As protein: CASSLGLAGSYEQYF.